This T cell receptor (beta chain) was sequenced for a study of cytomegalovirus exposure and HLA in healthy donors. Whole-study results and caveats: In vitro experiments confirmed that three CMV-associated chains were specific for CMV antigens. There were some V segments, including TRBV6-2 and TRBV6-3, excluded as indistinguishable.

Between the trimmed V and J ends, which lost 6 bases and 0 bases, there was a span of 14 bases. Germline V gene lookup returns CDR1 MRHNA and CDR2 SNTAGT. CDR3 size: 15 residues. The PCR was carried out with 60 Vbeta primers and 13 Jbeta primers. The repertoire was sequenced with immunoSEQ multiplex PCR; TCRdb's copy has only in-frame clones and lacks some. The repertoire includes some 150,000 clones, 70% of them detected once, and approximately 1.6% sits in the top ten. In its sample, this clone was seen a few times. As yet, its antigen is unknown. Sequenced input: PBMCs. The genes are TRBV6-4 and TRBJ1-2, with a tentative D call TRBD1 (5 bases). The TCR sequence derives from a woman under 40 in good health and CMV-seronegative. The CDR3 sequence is CASSRVRGTNYGYTF. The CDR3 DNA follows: TGTGCCAGCAGCAGGGTAAGGGGAACTAACTATGGCTACACCTTC.